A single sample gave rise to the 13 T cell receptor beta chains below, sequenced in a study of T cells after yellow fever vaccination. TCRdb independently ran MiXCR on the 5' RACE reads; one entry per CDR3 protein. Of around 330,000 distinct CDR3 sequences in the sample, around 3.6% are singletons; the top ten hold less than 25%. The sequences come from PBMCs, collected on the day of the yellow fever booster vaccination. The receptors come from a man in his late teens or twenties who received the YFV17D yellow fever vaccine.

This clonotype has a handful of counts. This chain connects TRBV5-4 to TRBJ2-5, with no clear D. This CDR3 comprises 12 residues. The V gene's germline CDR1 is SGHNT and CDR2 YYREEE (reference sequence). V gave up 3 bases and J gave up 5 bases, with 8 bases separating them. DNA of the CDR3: TGTGCCAGCAGCTCGGTCGGGGAGACCCAGTACTTC. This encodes CASSSVGETQYF.

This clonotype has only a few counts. CDR3 DNA sequence: TGTGCCAGCAGCTCAGTTACGGGGGCCGCTTTGGGAACGCAGTATTTT. Translating gives CASSSVTGAALGTQYF. The rearrangement joins TRBV7-2 to TRBJ2-3, with D perhaps matching TRBD1 or TRBD2 (6 bases each). The CDR3 sequence is 16 residues long. Germline V gene lookup returns CDR1 SGHTA and CDR2 FQGNSA. Trimming shortened V by 4 bases and J by 9 bases, and 23 bases separated the two germline ends.

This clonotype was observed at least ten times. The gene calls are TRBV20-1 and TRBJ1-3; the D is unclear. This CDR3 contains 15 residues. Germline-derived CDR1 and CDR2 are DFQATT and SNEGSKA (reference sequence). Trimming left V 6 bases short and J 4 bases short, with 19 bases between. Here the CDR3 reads CSATRNSVPGNTIYF. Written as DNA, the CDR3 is TGCAGTGCAACTAGAAACAGCGTCCCCGGAAACACCATATATTTT.

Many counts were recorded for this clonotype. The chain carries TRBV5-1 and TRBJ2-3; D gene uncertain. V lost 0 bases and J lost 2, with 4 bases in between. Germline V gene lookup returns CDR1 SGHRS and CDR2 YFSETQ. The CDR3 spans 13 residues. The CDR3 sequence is CASSLEATDTQYF. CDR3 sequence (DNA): TGCGCCAGCAGCTTGGAGGCCACAGATACGCAGTATTTT. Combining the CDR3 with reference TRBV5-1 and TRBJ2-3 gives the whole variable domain KAGVTQTPRYLIKTRGQQVTLSCSPISGHRSVSWYQQTPGQGLQFLFEYFSETQRNKGNFPGRFSGRQFSNSRSEMNVSTLELGDSALYLCASSLEATDTQYFGPGTRLTVL.

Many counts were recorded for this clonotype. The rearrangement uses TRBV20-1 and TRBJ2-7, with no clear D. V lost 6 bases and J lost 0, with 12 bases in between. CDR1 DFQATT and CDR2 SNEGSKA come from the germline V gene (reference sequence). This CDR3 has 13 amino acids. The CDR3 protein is CSAPSLGSYEQYF. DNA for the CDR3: TGCAGTGCCCCGTCCCTTGGCTCCTACGAGCAGTACTTC.

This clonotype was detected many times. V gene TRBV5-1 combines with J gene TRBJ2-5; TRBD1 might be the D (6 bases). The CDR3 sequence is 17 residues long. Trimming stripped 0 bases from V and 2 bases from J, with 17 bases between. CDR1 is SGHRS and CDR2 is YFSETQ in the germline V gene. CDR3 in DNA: TGCGCCAGCAGCTTGGACCCCAGAGGGGGAGTTCAAGAGACCCAGTACTTC. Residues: CASSLDPRGGVQETQYF.

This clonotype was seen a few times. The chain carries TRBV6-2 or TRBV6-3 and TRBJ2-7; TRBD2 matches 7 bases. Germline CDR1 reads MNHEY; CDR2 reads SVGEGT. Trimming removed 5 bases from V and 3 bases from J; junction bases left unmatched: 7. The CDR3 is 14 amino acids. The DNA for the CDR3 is TGTGCCAGCAGTCGCTCCGGGACTAACTACGAGCAGTACGTC. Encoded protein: CASSRSGTNYEQYV.

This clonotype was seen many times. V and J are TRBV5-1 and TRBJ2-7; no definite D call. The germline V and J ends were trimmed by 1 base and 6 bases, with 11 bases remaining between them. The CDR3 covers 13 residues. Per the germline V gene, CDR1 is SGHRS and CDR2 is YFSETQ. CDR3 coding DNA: TGCGCCAGCAGCTTGCTAAGTGCTACCGAGCAGTACGTC. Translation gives CASSLLSATEQYV.

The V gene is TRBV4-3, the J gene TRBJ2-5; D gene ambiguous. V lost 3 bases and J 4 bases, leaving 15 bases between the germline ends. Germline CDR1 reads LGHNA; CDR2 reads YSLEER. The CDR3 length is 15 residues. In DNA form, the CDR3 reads TGCGCCAGCAGCCACTCCGCGCAGACCGGAGAGACCCAGTACTTC. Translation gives CASSHSAQTGETQYF.

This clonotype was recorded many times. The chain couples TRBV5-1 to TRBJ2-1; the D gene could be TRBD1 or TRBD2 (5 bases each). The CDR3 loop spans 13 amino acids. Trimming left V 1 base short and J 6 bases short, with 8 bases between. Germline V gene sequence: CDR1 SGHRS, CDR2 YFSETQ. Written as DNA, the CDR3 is TGCGCCAGCAGCTTGCCAGGGAGCAATGAGCAGTTCTTC. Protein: CASSLPGSNEQFF.

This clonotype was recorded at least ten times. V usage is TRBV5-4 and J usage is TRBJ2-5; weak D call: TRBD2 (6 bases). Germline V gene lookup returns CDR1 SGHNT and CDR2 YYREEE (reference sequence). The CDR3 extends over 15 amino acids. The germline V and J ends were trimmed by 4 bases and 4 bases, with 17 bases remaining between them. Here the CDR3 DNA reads TGTGCCAGCAGCGCATATTGGGGGGAATCAGAGACCCAGTACTTC. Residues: CASSAYWGESETQYF.

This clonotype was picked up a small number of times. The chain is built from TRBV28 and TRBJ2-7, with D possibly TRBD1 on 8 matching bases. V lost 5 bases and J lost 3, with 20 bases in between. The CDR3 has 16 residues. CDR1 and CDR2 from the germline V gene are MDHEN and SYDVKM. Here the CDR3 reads CASSTPGGGGGYEQYV. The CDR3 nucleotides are TGTGCCAGCAGTACCCCAGGGGGCGGGGGCGGCTACGAGCAGTACGTC.

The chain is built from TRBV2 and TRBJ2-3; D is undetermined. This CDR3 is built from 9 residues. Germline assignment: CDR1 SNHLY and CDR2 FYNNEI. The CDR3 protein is CAGGDTQYF. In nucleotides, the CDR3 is TGTGCGGGTGGCGATACGCAGTATTTT.